These 13 T cell receptor beta chains share one sample of origin, sequenced in a study of blood T cell repertoires in COVID-19. Assay used: immunoSEQ multiplex PCR; TCRdb lists only in-frame clones, some missing. The sample has over 85,000 clones; roughly 87% are singletons. Sequenced: peripheral blood. The receptors come from a woman aged 45-60 years with COVID-19, enrolled during active disease.

The chain couples TRBV3-1 (or the pseudogene TRBV3-2) to TRBJ1-5; TRBD1 agrees at 7 bases. With V trimmed by 1 base and J by 2 bases, 11 bases remained unmatched. There are 18 residues in the CDR3. CDR1 and CDR2 from the germline V gene are LGHDT and YNNKEL (reference sequence). This CDR3 reads CASSQASGTDDGNQPQHF. The CDR3, as DNA: TGTGCCAGCAGCCAAGCGTCCGGGACAGATGACGGCAATCAGCCCCAGCATTTT.

The V and J genes are TRBV3-1 (or the pseudogene TRBV3-2) and TRBJ1-1, with no clear D. Germline CDR1 is LGHDT and CDR2 is YNNKEL (reference sequence). The length of the CDR3 is 15 residues. Trimming took 1 base from V and 0 from J, leaving 9 bases between them. Here the CDR3 DNA reads TGTGCCAGCAGCCAAGTGGCGGTCCTGAACACTGAAGCTTTCTTT. This gives the protein CASSQVAVLNTEAFF.

The J gene is TRBJ1-6, the V gene TRBV6-5; 8 bases fit TRBD1. CDR3 length: 16 amino acids. V lost 2 bases to trimming and J lost 7 bases; unmatched junction nucleotides: 7. Germline CDR1 MNHEY, CDR2 SVGAGI. The CDR3 nucleotides read TGTGCCAGCAGTTACGCTCAGACAGGGGCCAATTCACCCCTCCACTTT. This gives the protein CASSYAQTGANSPLHF.

The J gene is TRBJ2-1, the V gene TRBV4-1, with D maybe TRBD2 (5 bases). This CDR3 is built from 15 residues. The V end lost 8 bases, the J end lost 1 base, and 15 bases lay between the germline ends. The germline V gene encodes CDR1 MGHRA and CDR2 YSYEKL. Here the CDR3 reads CASGIPGLSYNEQFF. CDR3 sequence (DNA): TGCGCCAGCGGAATCCCCGGACTTTCCTACAATGAGCAGTTCTTC.

The V gene is TRBV20-1, the J gene TRBJ2-1, with TRBD2 matching 9 bases. Germline V gene lookup returns CDR1 DFQATT and CDR2 SNEGSKA (reference sequence). J was trimmed by 9 bases and V by 3 bases; bases with no gene match: 9. CDR3 length: 14 residues. The CDR3 spells CSASLSGGTGEQFF. The CDR3 bases are TGCAGTGCTAGTCTTAGCGGGGGAACTGGTGAGCAGTTCTTC.

This chain joins TRBV6-4 and TRBJ2-4; unclear D gene. The CDR3 length is 13 residues. Trimming shortened V by 4 bases and J by 8 bases, and 12 bases separated the two germline ends. The V gene's germline CDR1 is MRHNA and CDR2 SNTAGT. The chain's CDR3 is CASSGNDGYIQYF. The CDR3 DNA is TGTGCCAGCAGTGGCAACGACGGGTACATTCAGTACTTC.

The chain recombines TRBV6-5 with TRBJ1-3; D not certain. The CDR3 has 14 residues. The germline V gene encodes CDR1 MNHEY and CDR2 SVGAGI. Trimming cost V 6 bases and J 0 bases, with 9 bases left between them. The DNA for the CDR3 is TGTGCCAGCAGCCCCGGGTTCTCTGGAAACACCATATATTTT. It codes for CASSPGFSGNTIYF.

This clone appeared a few times. The chain couples TRBV19 to TRBJ1-5, with D tentatively TRBD1 (6 bases). Germline V gene lookup returns CDR1 LNHDA and CDR2 SQIVND (reference sequence). The CDR3 consists of 15 residues. V lost 3 bases, J lost 4 bases, and 13 bases lay in between. For the CDR3, the DNA is TGTGCCAGTAGTATCACAGGGCCAGTAAATCAGCCCCAGCATTTT. The encoded protein is CASSITGPVNQPQHF.

The chain links TRBV4-1 to TRBJ2-1, with 10 nucleotides matching TRBD1. CDR1 and CDR2 (germline): MGHRA, YSYEKL. This CDR3 contains 16 residues. The V gene end was trimmed by 4 bases and the J gene end by 4 bases; junction bases not matched to a gene: 7. DNA of the CDR3: TGCGCCAGCAGCCCGACCGGGACAGGGGAATACAATGAGCAGTTCTTC. It translates to CASSPTGTGEYNEQFF.

The V call is TRBV18, the J call TRBJ1-1, with D hard to call. Germline CDR1 KGHSH, CDR2 LQKENI. This CDR3 is 13 amino acids long. Trimming cost V 6 bases and J 6 bases, with 14 bases left between them. CDR3 sequence: CASSLSERAEAFF. The CDR3 DNA reads TGTGCCAGCTCCCTCAGTGAGAGGGCTGAAGCTTTCTTT.

The V gene is TRBV12-2, the J gene TRBJ2-3; TRBD2 was called by the table and not checked on the DNA. TRBV12-2 is labeled a pseudogene. The CDR3 runs 17 residues. In DNA, the CDR3 is TGTGCAAGTCGCTTAGCCCCTCGGGGGGGACCCACAGATACGCAGTATTTT. Its translation: CASRLAPRGGPTDTQYF.

This chain connects TRBV18 to TRBJ1-2; D remains ambiguous. V gave up 0 bases and J gave up 3 bases, with 11 bases separating them. The CDR3 consists of 15 residues. Germline CDR1 and CDR2: KGHSH and LQKENI. CDR3: CASSPPLIAHYGYTF. As DNA, the CDR3 is TGTGCCAGCTCACCACCACTCATAGCCCACTATGGCTACACCTTC.

The chain joins TRBV2 to TRBJ1-6; 10 bases line up with TRBD1. This CDR3 region has 16 residues. CDR1 and CDR2 (germline): SNHLY, FYNNEI. The V and J ends lost 6 bases and 6 bases, in that order; junction bases with no gene match: 8. CDR3 amino acids: CASSRDRGGGNSPLHF. The CDR3 nucleotides are TGTGCCAGCAGCCGGGACAGGGGAGGCGGTAATTCACCCCTCCACTTT. Full variable domain (remainder filled in from reference TRBV2 and TRBJ1-6): EPEVTQTPSHQVTQMGQEVILRCVPISNHLYFYWYRQILGQKVEFLVSFYNNEISEKSEIFDDQFSVERPDGSNFTLKIRSTKLEDSAMYFCASSRDRGGGNSPLHFGNGTRLTVT.